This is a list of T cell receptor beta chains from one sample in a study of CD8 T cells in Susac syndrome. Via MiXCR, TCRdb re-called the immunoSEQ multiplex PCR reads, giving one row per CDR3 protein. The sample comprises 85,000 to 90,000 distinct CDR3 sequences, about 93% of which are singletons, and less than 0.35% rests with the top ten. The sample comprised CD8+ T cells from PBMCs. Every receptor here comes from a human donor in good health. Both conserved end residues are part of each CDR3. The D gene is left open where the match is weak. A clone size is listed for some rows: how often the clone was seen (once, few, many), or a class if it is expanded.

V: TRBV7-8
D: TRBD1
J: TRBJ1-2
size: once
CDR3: CASTPRDRNFYGYTF
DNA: TGTGCCAGCACCCCACGGGACAGGAATTTCTATGGCTACACCTTC

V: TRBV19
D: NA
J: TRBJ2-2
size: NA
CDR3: CASSPSDANTGELFF
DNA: TGTGCCAGTAGCCCTAGCGACGCGAACACCGGGGAGCTGTTTTTT

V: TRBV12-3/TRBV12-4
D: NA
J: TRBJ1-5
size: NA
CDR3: CASSLGPANQPQHF
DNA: TGTGCCAGCAGTTTGGGGCCAGCCAATCAGCCCCAGCATTTT

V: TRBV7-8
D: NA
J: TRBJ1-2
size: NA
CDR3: CASSLYRPTGHYGYTF
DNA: TGTGCCAGCAGCTTATACAGGCCCACGGGGCACTATGGCTACACCTTC

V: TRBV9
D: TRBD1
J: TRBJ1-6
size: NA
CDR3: CASSGTGESPLHF
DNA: TGTGCCAGCAGCGGGACAGGGGAATCACCCCTCCACTTT

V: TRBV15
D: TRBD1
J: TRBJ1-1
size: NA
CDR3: CATSGTGGNTEAFF
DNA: TGTGCCACCAGCGGGACAGGGGGGAACACTGAAGCTTTCTTT

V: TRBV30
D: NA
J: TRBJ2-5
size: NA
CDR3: CAWSEADSRETQYF
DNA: TGTGCCTGGAGTGAGGCGGACTCTAGGGAGACCCAGTACTTC

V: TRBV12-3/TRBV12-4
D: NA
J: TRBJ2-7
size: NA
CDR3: CASSLVGPPYEQYF
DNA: TGTGCCAGCAGTTTAGTGGGACCCCCCTACGAGCAGTACTTC

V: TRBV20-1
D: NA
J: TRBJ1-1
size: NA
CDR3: CSAREGKGREAFF
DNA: TGCAGTGCTAGAGAGGGGAAGGGCAGGGAAGCTTTCTTT

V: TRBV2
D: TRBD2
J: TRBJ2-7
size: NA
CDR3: CASTGLAGSFREQYF
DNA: TGTGCCAGCACCGGACTAGCGGGATCTTTTAGGGAGCAGTACTTC

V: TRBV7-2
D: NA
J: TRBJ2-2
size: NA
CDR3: CASSLERQATGELFF
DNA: TGTGCCAGCAGCTTAGAGAGACAGGCAACCGGGGAGCTGTTTTTT

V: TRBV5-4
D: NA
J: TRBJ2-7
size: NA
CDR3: CAISHNSYEQYF
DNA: TGTGCCATCTCACATAACTCCTACGAGCAGTACTTC

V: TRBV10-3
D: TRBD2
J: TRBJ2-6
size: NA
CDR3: CAIKERGFGANVLTF
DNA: TGTGCCATCAAGGAGCGGGGGTTCGGGGCCAACGTCCTGACTTTC

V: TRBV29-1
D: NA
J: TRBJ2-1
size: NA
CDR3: CSVDQPNRYNEQFF
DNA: TGCAGCGTTGATCAGCCGAACCGATACAATGAGCAGTTCTTC

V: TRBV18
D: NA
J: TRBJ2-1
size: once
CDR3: CASSQGEVSGASHEQFF
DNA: TGTGCCAGCTCACAGGGGGAGGTGAGCGGGGCTAGCCATGAGCAGTTCTTC

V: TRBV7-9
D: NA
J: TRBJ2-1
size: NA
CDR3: CASSPDSYPEQFF
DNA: TGTGCCAGCAGCCCGGACTCGTATCCTGAGCAGTTCTTC

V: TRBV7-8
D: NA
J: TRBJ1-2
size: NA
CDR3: CASSLVRSGNYGYTF
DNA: TGTGCCAGCAGCTTAGTACGTTCGGGGAACTATGGCTACACCTTC

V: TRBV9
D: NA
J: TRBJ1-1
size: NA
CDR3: CASSDLQDTEAFF
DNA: TGTGCCAGCAGCGACCTTCAGGACACTGAAGCTTTCTTT

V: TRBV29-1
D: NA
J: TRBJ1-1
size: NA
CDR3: CSVQWGNMNTEAFF
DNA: TGCAGCGTTCAGTGGGGGAACATGAACACTGAAGCTTTCTTT

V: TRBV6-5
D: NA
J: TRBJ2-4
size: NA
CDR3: CASSYSRPPGMNIQYF
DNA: TGTGCCAGCAGTTACTCCAGGCCCCCGGGGATGAACATTCAGTACTTC

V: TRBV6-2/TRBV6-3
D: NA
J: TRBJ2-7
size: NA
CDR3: CASSYSIKLGFHYEQYF
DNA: TGTGCCAGCAGTTACTCGATTAAATTGGGGTTTCACTACGAGCAGTACTTC

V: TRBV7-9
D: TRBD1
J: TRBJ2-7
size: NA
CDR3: CASSLAGQGLSYEQYF
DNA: TGTGCCAGCAGCTTGGCGGGACAGGGACTCTCCTACGAGCAGTACTTC

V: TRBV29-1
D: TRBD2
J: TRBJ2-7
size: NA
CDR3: CSVEDVAASGHYEQYF
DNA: TGCAGCGTTGAAGATGTCGCGGCTAGCGGACACTACGAGCAGTACTTC

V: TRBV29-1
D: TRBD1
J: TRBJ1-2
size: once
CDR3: CSVEDEGVTGEVYGYTF
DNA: TGCAGCGTTGAAGATGAAGGGGTGACAGGGGAGGTCTATGGCTACACCTTC

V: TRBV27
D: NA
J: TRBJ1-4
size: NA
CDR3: CASTETENEKLFF
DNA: TGTGCCAGCACTGAGACAGAGAATGAAAAACTGTTTTTT

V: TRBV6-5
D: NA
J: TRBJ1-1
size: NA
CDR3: CASSYSQGLNTEAFF
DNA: TGTGCCAGCAGTTACTCTCAGGGACTGAACACTGAAGCTTTCTTT

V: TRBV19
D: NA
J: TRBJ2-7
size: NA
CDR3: CASSPRTVSYEQYF
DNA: TGTGCCAGTAGTCCTCGGACAGTATCCTACGAGCAGTACTTC

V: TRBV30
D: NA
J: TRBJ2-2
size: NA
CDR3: CAWSDGGLATGELFF
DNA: TGTGCCTGGAGTGACGGGGGATTGGCCACCGGGGAGCTGTTTTTT